A single sample is the source of the 29 T cell receptor beta chains below, sequenced in a study of CD4 T cells in relation to SARS-CoV-2 and coronaviruses. Before the COVID-19 pandemic, during about 2010-2018, CD4+ T cells were taken from unexposed donors. The cells were cultured for roughly 11 days before CD4+ T cells were isolated. No antigen has been assigned to these receptors. The protocol was immunoSEQ multiplex PCR, while the TCRdb copy is restricted to in-frame clones and leaves out a portion. The sample carries about 21,000 clones, around 78% recorded once. The sequenced sample consisted of CD4+ T cells from PBMCs, cultured in vitro. All receptors come from a human donor in good health.

V gene TRBV7-9 combines with J gene TRBJ1-2, with D unclear. V was clipped by 2 bases and J by 0 bases, with 10 bases between them. CDR1 is SEHNR, CDR2 FQNEAQ, per germline (reference sequence). This CDR3 has 15 amino acids. For the CDR3, the DNA is TGTGCCAGCAGCTTATTCGGGAGAACTAACTATGGCTACACCTTC. Its translation is CASSLFGRTNYGYTF.

This sequence joins TRBV2 and TRBJ1-2; D call uncertain. V was cut by 4 bases and J by 6 bases, with 15 bases left in between. This CDR3 region has 14 residues. Germline V gene data show CDR1 as SNHLY and CDR2 as FYNNEI. Written as DNA, the CDR3 is TGTGCCAGCAGTGGAGGCAGGAAAATCAATGGCTACACCTTC. Protein: CASSGGRKINGYTF. Complete variable domain (other parts from reference TRBV2 and TRBJ1-2): EPEVTQTPSHQVTQMGQEVILRCVPISNHLYFYWYRQILGQKVEFLVSFYNNEISEKSEIFDDQFSVERPDGSNFTLKIRSTKLEDSAMYFCASSGGRKINGYTFGSGTRLTVV.

V and J are TRBV5-1 and TRBJ1-3; no definite D call. V was clipped by 0 bases and J by 0 bases, with 22 bases between them. The CDR3 covers 20 residues. CDR1 is SGHRS and CDR2 is YFSETQ in the germline V gene. The CDR3: CASSLAEVPRHSRSGNTIYF. The DNA for the CDR3 is TGCGCCAGCAGCTTGGCAGAGGTGCCAAGGCACAGCCGCTCTGGAAACACCATATATTTT.

This chain uses TRBV4-1 with TRBJ1-4; 10 bases are shared with TRBD1. CDR1 is MGHRA and CDR2 is YSYEKL in the germline V gene. J lost 4 bases, V lost 4 bases, and 3 bases had no gene match. The CDR3 is 15 residues long. The CDR3, as DNA: TGCGCCAGCAGCCCGGGACAGGGGTATAATGAAAAACTGTTTTTT. Amino acids: CASSPGQGYNEKLFF.

J is TRBJ1-5 and V is TRBV6-1; no definite D call. Trimming took 2 bases from V and 0 from J, leaving 5 bases between them. Germline V gene sequence: CDR1 MNHNS, CDR2 SASEGT. The length of the CDR3 is 14 residues. The CDR3 spells CASSETDSNQPQHF. The CDR3 nucleotides read TGTGCCAGCAGTGAAACGGATAGCAATCAGCCCCAGCATTTT.

This CDR3 is CASSTGQGIPEAFF. The DNA for the CDR3 is TGTGCCAGCTCAACGGGACAGGGTATACCCGAAGCTTTCTTT. V usage is TRBV18 and J usage is TRBJ1-1, with TRBD1 matching over 9 bases. The germline CDR1 and CDR2 sequences are KGHSH and LQKENI. The CDR3 is 14 amino acids. The ends lost 5 bases at V and 8 bases at J; junction bases unmatched: 9.

V usage is TRBV7-2 and J usage is TRBJ2-2; D gene unclear. V was trimmed by 5 bases and J by 0 bases, leaving 7 bases between them. This CDR3 region has 14 residues. Germline V lookup: CDR1 SGHTA, CDR2 FQGNSA. CDR3 nucleotides: TGTGCCAGCAGCCCCCAGCCGAACACCGGGGAGCTGTTTTTT. It translates to CASSPQPNTGELFF.

The J gene is TRBJ2-1, the V gene TRBV5-1, with 7 bases that match TRBD1. J gave up 3 bases and V 6 bases, and 9 bases lay outside the gene matches. CDR3 length: 15 residues. Germline values: CDR1 SGHRS, CDR2 YFSETQ. CDR3 in DNA: TGCGCCAGCACTGGGGACAGCAAATACTACAATGAGCAGTTCTTC. Translation gives CASTGDSKYYNEQFF.

This chain connects TRBV5-8 to TRBJ1-2; no clear D gene. Trimming pared 1 base from V and 8 bases from J, leaving 9 bases between. The CDR3 totals 12 residues. Looked up from germline, CDR1 is SGHTS and CDR2 is YDEGEE. DNA of the CDR3: TGTGCCAGCAGCTTGAGTGCCCGCGGCTACACCTTC. Translation: CASSLSARGYTF.

The CDR3: CASSLDSFEQYF. CDR3 sequence (DNA): TGTGCCAGCTCACTGGACTCTTTCGAGCAGTACTTC. J is TRBJ2-7 and V is TRBV18; D possibly corresponds to TRBD2 (5 bases). From germline, CDR1 is KGHSH and CDR2 LQKENI. V was pared by 4 bases and J by 6 bases, with 10 bases between. This CDR3 has 12 residues.

V gene TRBV6-6 combines with J gene TRBJ2-3, with D perhaps given as TRBD1 or TRBD2 (5 bases each). This CDR3 spans 14 amino acids. Germline V gives CDR1 MNHNY, CDR2 SVGAGI (reference sequence). The ends were cut back, 5 bases at V and 4 bases at J, with 13 bases in the middle. CDR3 region: CASSPEGPPDTQYF. CDR3 bases: TGTGCCAGCAGTCCAGAGGGGCCCCCAGATACGCAGTATTTT.

The chain is built from TRBV19 and TRBJ1-1; 9 positions agree with TRBD1. The V gene's germline CDR1 is LNHDA and CDR2 SQIVND (reference sequence). The ends lost 6 bases at V and 5 bases at J; junction bases unmatched: 4. This CDR3 spans 13 amino acids. Written as DNA, the CDR3 is TGTGCCAGTAGGAGACAGGGGGGAACTGAAGCTTTCTTT. Its protein is CASRRQGGTEAFF.

This clone has a single count. The V and J genes are TRBV12-3 or TRBV12-4 and TRBJ2-5, with no clear D. V lost 1 base to trimming and J lost 0 bases, with 3 bases between them. This CDR3 has 13 amino acids. The CDR3 protein is CASSLGYQETQYF. The CDR3, as DNA: TGTGCCAGCAGTTTAGGGTACCAAGAGACCCAGTACTTC.

The genes are TRBV2 and TRBJ2-2, with 7 bases aligning to TRBD1. Per germline, CDR1 SNHLY and CDR2 FYNNEI. This CDR3 contains 15 residues. Trimming took 6 bases from V and 2 from J; bases not matched to a gene: 6. CDR3 in DNA: TGTGCCAGCAGGATGGACAGGACCAACACCGGGGAGCTGTTTTTT. It yields the protein CASRMDRTNTGELFF.

V is TRBV4-1 and J is TRBJ2-5; tentatively, D is TRBD1 or TRBD2 (6 bases each). This CDR3 contains 17 residues. Trimming took off 0 bases at V and 9 bases at J, with 23 bases between the two ends. Germline loops: CDR1 MGHRA, CDR2 YSYEKL. The chain's CDR3 is CASSQEFIAEGVRAQYF. CDR3 in DNA: TGCGCCAGCAGCCAAGAATTTATAGCGGAGGGGGTCCGGGCCCAGTACTTC.

The genes are TRBV5-1 and TRBJ2-3, with 8 positions matching TRBD1. The trim removed 1 base at V and 4 bases at J, leaving 5 bases unmatched. CDR3 length: 15 residues. From germline, CDR1 is SGHRS and CDR2 YFSETQ. DNA of the CDR3: TGCGCCAGCAGCTTGAGGTCAGGGGGCGCAGATACGCAGTATTTT. It encodes CASSLRSGGADTQYF. The variable domain in full, completed from reference TRBV5-1 and TRBJ2-3, reads KAGVTQTPRYLIKTRGQQVTLSCSPISGHRSVSWYQQTPGQGLQFLFEYFSETQRNKGNFPGRFSGRQFSNSRSEMNVSTLELGDSALYLCASSLRSGGADTQYFGPGTRLTVL.

This clone was seen a handful of times. The chain uses TRBV6-6 and TRBJ1-5; the D is unclear. The CDR3 is 13 amino acids. V lost 6 bases and J lost 7, with 13 bases in between. Germline CDR1 and CDR2: MNHNY and SVGAGI (reference sequence). The CDR3 loop reads CASSLLDNQPQHF. In nucleotides, the CDR3 is TGTGCCAGCAGCCTCCTAGACAACCAGCCCCAGCATTTT.

This chain uses TRBV6-5 with TRBJ2-7, with D perhaps TRBD1 (6 bases). This CDR3 contains 16 residues. V gave up 2 bases and J gave up 0 bases, with 14 bases separating them. CDR1 MNHEY and CDR2 SVGAGI come from the germline V gene. CDR3 loop: CASSYPDTGHSYEQYF. The CDR3 nucleotides read TGTGCCAGCAGTTACCCAGACACAGGGCACTCCTACGAGCAGTACTTC.

This chain connects TRBV18 to TRBJ2-2; maybe TRBD1 (6 bases). The CDR3 has 15 amino acids. V was shortened by 0 bases and J by 6 bases, with 11 bases between the two germline ends. CDR1 is KGHSH and CDR2 is LQKENI in the germline V gene. Written as DNA, the CDR3 is TGTGCCAGCTCACCACCCCAGGGGTGGCCCGGGGAGCTGTTTTTT. Residues: CASSPPQGWPGELFF.

The V gene is TRBV3-1 (or the pseudogene TRBV3-2), the J gene TRBJ2-5; 9 nucleotides line up with TRBD2. The CDR3 is 17 amino acids. The V and J ends lost 4 bases and 2 bases, in that order; junction bases with no gene match: 11. CDR1 is LGHDT, CDR2 YNNKEL, per germline (reference sequence). This CDR3 reads CASSRQWLAGKQETQYF. The CDR3 DNA follows: TGTGCCAGCAGCCGCCAGTGGCTAGCGGGGAAACAAGAGACCCAGTACTTC.

Only one count was recorded for this clone. V usage is TRBV4-2 and J usage is TRBJ2-1; D gene uncertain. Deletions cut 0 bases from V and 5 bases from J, with 17 bases between. Germline CDR1 is LGHNA and CDR2 is YNFKEQ. The CDR3 is made up of 17 amino acids. CDR3 sequence reads: CASSQDRTITINNEQFF. Here the CDR3 DNA reads TGTGCCAGCAGCCAAGATAGAACGATTACTATTAACAATGAGCAGTTCTTC.

The CDR3 region has the DNA TGTGCCAGCAGCTTAGATCTAAGGGCCAGAAACACTGAAGCTTTCTTT. This encodes CASSLDLRARNTEAFF. This rearrangement joins TRBV11-2 to TRBJ1-1; no clear D gene. Trimming stripped 0 bases from V and 2 bases from J, with 13 bases between. The CDR3 has 16 residues. Looked up from germline, CDR1 is SGHAT and CDR2 is FQNNGV.

The V gene is TRBV7-9, the J gene TRBJ1-5; TRBD1 matches 8 bases. The V gene end was trimmed by 4 bases and the J gene end by 6 bases; junction bases not matched to a gene: 2. The CDR3 has 13 amino acids. The V gene's germline CDR1 is SEHNR and CDR2 FQNEAQ (reference sequence). Written as DNA, the CDR3 is TGTGCCAGCAGCTCGGACAGGGTTCAGCCCCAGCATTTT. This encodes CASSSDRVQPQHF.

The chain employs TRBV6-1 and TRBJ1-3; D uncertain. Germline lookup yields CDR1 MNHNS and CDR2 SASEGT. The V gene lost 2 bases and the J gene lost 8 bases, with 7 bases spanning the gap. CDR3 size: 12 residues. CDR3 nucleotide sequence: TGTGCCAGCAGTGAATCCGGGGACACCATATATTTT. It encodes CASSESGDTIYF.

This clone appeared a single time. The chain couples TRBV6-6 to TRBJ1-6; the match to TRBD1 covers 7 bases. Germline trimming cut 5 bases from V and 10 bases from J; bases unmatched to any gene: 8. Germline CDR1 and CDR2: MNHNY and SVGAGI (reference sequence). The CDR3 has 14 residues. The CDR3: CASSTWDSGSPLHF. DNA of the CDR3: TGTGCCAGCAGTACCTGGGACAGTGGGTCACCCCTCCACTTT.

The chain employs TRBV5-6 and TRBJ2-7; no firm D call. Germline CDR1 and CDR2: SGHDT and YYEEEE. The CDR3 has 11 residues. V lost 4 bases and J lost 3, with 5 bases in between. For the CDR3, the DNA is TGTGCCAGCAGCGGGTTCTACGAGCAGTACTTC. Amino acid sequence: CASSGFYEQYF. The entire variable domain, with the rest obtained from reference TRBV5-6 and TRBJ2-7, is as follows: DAGVTQSPTHLIKTRGQQVTLRCSPKSGHDTVSWYQQALGQGPQFIFQYYEEEERQRGNFPDRFSGHQFPNYSSELNVNALLLGDSALYLCASSGFYEQYFGPGTRLTVT.

The chain recombines TRBV7-9 with TRBJ2-5; 7 nucleotides match TRBD2. This CDR3 has 16 residues. The germline V gene encodes CDR1 SEHNR and CDR2 FQNEAQ (reference sequence). V shed 5 bases and J 1 base; nucleotides not matched to a gene: 10. CDR3 nucleotide sequence: TGTGCCAGCAGCCAAACACGCGGGACTATCCAAGAGACCCAGTACTTC. It codes for CASSQTRGTIQETQYF.

J is TRBJ2-4 and V is TRBV18; 9 bases are shared with TRBD1. The germline V gene has CDR1 KGHSH and CDR2 LQKENI. The V segment lost 3 bases and the J segment 7 bases; nucleotides outside the gene matches: 10. The CDR3 covers 16 residues. For the CDR3, the DNA is TGTGCCAGCTCACCTACAATGACCGGGACAGGGAACATTCAGTACTTC. It specifies CASSPTMTGTGNIQYF.

In its sample, this clone was seen a few times. The V gene is TRBV14, the J gene TRBJ1-4; D is unresolved. V was shortened by 0 bases and J by 8 bases, with 7 bases between the two germline ends. The germline V gene encodes CDR1 SGHDN and CDR2 FVKESK. This CDR3 is built from 13 residues. In DNA form, the CDR3 reads TGTGCCAGCAGCCAAGAGACGGGGGAAAAACTGTTTTTT. This sequence encodes CASSQETGEKLFF.